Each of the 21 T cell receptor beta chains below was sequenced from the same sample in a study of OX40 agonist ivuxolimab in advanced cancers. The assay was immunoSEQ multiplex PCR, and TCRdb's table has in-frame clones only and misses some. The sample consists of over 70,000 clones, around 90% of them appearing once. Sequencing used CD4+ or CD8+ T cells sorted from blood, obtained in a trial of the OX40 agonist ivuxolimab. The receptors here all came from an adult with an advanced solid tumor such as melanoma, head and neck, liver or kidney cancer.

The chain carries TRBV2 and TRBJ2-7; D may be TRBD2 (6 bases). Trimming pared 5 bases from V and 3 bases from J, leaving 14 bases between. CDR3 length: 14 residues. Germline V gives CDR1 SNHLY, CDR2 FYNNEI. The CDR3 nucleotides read TGTGCCAGCAGTATTGCGGGAAGGGGCTACGAGCAGTACTTC. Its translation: CASSIAGRGYEQYF.

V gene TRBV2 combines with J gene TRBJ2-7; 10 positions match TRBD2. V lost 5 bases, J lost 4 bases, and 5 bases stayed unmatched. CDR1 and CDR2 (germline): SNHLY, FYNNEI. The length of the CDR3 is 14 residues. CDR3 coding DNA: TGTGCCAGCAGTCCACTAGCGGGATTGTACGAGCAGTACTTC. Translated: CASSPLAGLYEQYF.

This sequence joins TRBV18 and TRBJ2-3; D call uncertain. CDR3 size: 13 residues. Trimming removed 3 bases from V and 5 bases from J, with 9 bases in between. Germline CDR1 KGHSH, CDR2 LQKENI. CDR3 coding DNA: TGTGCCAGCTCACCGGAGTTTGGAGATACGCAGTATTTT. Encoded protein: CASSPEFGDTQYF.

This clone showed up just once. As DNA, the CDR3 is TGTGCCAGCACTCTCGCCGGGGGAGATACGCAGTATTTT. Translating it yields CASTLAGGDTQYF. V gene TRBV11-3 combines with J gene TRBJ2-3; D might be TRBD2 (6 bases). CDR3 length equals 13 residues. The V and J ends lost 7 bases and 5 bases respectively, with 13 bases between them. In germline, CDR1 is SGHNT, CDR2 YENEEA.

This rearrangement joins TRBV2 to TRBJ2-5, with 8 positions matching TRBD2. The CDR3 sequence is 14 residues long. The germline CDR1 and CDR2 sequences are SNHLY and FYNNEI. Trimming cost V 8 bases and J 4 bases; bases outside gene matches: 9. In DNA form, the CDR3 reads TGTGCCAGCCAGGGACTAGAGTCACGAGAGACCCAGTACTTC. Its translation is CASQGLESRETQYF.

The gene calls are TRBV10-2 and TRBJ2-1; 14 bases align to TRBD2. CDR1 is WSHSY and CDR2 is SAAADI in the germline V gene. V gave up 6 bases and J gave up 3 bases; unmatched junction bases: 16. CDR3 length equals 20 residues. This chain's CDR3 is CASSRGPLTSGREHYNEQFF. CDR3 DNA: TGCGCCAGCAGCAGGGGGCCCCTGACTAGCGGGAGGGAGCACTACAATGAGCAGTTCTTC.

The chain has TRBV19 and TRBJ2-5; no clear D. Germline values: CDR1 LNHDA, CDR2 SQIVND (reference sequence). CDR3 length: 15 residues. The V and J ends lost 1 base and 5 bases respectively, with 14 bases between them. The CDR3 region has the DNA TGTGCCAGTAGTATAGCGGACGGCTTCCGGGAGACCCAGTACTTC. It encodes CASSIADGFRETQYF.

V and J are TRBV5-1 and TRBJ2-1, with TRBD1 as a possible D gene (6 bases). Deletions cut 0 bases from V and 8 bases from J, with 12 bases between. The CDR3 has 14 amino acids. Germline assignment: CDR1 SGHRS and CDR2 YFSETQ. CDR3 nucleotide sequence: TGCGCCAGCAGCTTGGCCCAGGGGTACGATGAGCAGTTCTTC. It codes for CASSLAQGYDEQFF.

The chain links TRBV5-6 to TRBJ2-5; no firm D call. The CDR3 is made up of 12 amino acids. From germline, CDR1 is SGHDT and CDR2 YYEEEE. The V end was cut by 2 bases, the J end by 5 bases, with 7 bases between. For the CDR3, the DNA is TGTGCCAGCAGCTTCGGTCGGGAGACCCAGTACTTC. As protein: CASSFGRETQYF. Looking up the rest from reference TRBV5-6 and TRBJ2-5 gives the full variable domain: DAGVTQSPTHLIKTRGQQVTLRCSPKSGHDTVSWYQQALGQGPQFIFQYYEEEERQRGNFPDRFSGHQFPNYSSELNVNALLLGDSALYLCASSFGRETQYFGPGTRLLVL.

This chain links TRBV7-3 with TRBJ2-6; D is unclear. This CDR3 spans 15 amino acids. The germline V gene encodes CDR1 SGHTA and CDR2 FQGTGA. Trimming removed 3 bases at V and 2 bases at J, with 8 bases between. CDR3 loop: CASSLSGAGANVLTF. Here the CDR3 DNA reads TGTGCCAGCAGCTTGTCGGGTGCTGGGGCCAACGTCCTGACTTTC. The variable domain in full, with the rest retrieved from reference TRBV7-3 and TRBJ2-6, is GAGVSQTPSNKVTEKGKYVELRCDPISGHTALYWYRQSLGQGPEFLIYFQGTGAADDSGLPNDRFFAVRPEGSVSTLKIQRTERGDSAVYLCASSLSGAGANVLTFGAGSRLTVL.

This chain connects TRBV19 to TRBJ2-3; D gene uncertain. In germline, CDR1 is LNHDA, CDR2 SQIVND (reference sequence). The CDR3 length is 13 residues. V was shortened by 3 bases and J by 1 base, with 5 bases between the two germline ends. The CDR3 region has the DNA TGTGCCAGTAGTATTCAGGGCACAGATACGCAGTATTTT. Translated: CASSIQGTDTQYF.

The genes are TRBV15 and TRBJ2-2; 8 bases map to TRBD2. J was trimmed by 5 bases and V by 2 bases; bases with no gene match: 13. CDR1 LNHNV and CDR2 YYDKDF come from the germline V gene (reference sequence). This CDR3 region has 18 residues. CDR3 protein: CATSRTLIAGSGTGELFF. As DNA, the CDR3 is TGTGCCACCAGCAGAACCCTTATAGCGGGATCGGGTACCGGGGAGCTGTTTTTT. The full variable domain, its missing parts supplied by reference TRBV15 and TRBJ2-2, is DAMVIQNPRYQVTQFGKPVTLSCSQTLNHNVMYWYQQKSSQAPKLLFHYYDKDFNNEADTPDNFQSRRPNTSFCFLDIRSPGLGDTAMYLCATSRTLIAGSGTGELFFGEGSRLTVL.

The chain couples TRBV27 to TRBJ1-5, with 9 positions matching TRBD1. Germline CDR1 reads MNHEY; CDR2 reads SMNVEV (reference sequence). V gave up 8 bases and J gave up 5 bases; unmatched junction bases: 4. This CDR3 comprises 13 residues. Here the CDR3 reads CASRDRVDQPQHF. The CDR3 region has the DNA TGTGCCAGCCGGGACAGGGTGGATCAGCCCCAGCATTTT.

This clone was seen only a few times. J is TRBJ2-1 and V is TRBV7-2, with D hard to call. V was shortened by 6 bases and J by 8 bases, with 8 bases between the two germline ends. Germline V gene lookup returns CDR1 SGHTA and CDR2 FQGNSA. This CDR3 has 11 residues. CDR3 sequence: CASSYRYEQFF. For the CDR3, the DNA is TGTGCCAGCAGTTACCGGTATGAGCAGTTCTTC.

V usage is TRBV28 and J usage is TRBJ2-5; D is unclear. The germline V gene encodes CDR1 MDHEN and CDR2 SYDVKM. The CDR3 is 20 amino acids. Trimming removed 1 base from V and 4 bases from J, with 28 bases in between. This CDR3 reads CASSLLFGLGYGESRETQYF. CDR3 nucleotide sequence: TGTGCCAGCAGTTTATTATTCGGCTTGGGCTATGGGGAATCGAGAGAGACCCAGTACTTC.

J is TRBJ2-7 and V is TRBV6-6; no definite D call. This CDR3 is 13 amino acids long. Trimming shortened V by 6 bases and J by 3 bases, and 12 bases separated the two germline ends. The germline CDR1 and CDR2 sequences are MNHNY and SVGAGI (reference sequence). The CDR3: CASSTRNGYEQYF. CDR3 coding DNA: TGTGCCAGCAGCACGCGGAACGGCTACGAGCAGTACTTC.

The CDR3 DNA reads as TGTGCCACCAGAAGCGGTGCAGAGGGTGTCTATCAGCCCCAGCATTTT. Translated, it gives CATRSGAEGVYQPQHF. The chain carries TRBV15 and TRBJ1-5; D not resolved. Trimming removed 6 bases at V and 5 bases at J, with 20 bases between. The CDR3 has 16 residues. Per germline, CDR1 LNHNV and CDR2 YYDKDF (reference sequence).

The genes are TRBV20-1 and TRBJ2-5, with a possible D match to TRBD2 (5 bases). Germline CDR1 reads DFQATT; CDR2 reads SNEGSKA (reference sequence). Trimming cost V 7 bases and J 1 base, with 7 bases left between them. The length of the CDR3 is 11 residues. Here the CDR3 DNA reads TGCAGTGGCGGGCTCCAAGAGACCCAGTACTTC. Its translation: CSGGLQETQYF.

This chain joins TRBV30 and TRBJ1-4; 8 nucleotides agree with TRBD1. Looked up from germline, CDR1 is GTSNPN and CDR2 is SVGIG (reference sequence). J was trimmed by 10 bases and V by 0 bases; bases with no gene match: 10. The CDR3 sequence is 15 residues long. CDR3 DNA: TGTGCCTGGAGTGTCCGAGACAGGGGAATGAGAAAACTGTTTTTT. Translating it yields CAWSVRDRGMRKLFF.

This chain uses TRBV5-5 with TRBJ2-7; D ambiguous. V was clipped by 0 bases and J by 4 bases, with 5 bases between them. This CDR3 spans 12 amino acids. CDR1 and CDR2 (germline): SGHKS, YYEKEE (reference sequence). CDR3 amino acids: CASSLALYEQYF. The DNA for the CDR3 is TGTGCCAGCAGCTTGGCCTTATACGAGCAGTACTTC.

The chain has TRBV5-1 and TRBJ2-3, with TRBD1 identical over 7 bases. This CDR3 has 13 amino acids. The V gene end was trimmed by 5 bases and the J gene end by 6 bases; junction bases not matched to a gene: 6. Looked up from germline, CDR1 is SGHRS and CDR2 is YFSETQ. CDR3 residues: CASRGGAGDTQYF. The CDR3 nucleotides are TGCGCCAGCAGAGGGGGCGCAGGGGATACGCAGTATTTT.